This T cell receptor (beta chain) was captured in a study of blood T cell repertoires in COVID-19. Measured with immunoSEQ multiplex PCR; TCRdb has only the in-frame clones, and not every one. Of 90,000 to 100,000 clones listed, approximately 87% are singletons. The sequence was collected from a human donor in a cohort sampled during active COVID-19. Sequenced input: peripheral blood.

The CDR3 sequence: CASSVEGRAGNTIYF. In DNA, the CDR3 is TGTGCCAGCAGCGTAGAAGGCAGGGCTGGAAACACCATATATTTT. This sequence joins TRBV9 and TRBJ1-3; perhaps TRBD1 as D (5 bases). V was cut by 0 bases and J by 2 bases, with 9 bases left in between. The CDR3 covers 15 residues. CDR1 and CDR2 (germline): SGDLS, YYNGEE.